What follows are 16 T cell receptor beta chains derived from one specimen sequenced in a study of cytomegalovirus exposure and HLA in healthy donors. Primers included in the PCR were 60 Vbeta and 13 Jbeta primers. Clones were sequenced by immunoSEQ multiplex PCR, and TCRdb holds only the in-frame ones, with some missing. The sample records 85,000 to 100,000 clones, more than 55% being singletons. Sequenced input: PBMCs. These TCRs come from a human donor in good health.

J is TRBJ2-2 and V is TRBV9; 13 positions agree with TRBD2. The germline gives CDR1 SGDLS, CDR2 YYNGEE. V lost 4 bases, J lost 4 bases, and 7 bases stayed unmatched. This CDR3 spans 17 amino acids. CDR3 DNA sequence: TGTGCCAGCAGCACCAGACTAGCGGGGGGTCCCACCGGGGAGCTGTTTTTT. Translated, it gives CASSTRLAGGPTGELFF.

J is TRBJ1-2 and V is TRBV7-8, with TRBD1 identical over 7 bases. Germline-derived CDR1 and CDR2 are SGHVS and FQNEAQ. J lost 6 bases, V lost 2 bases, and 6 bases had no gene match. The CDR3 loop spans 14 amino acids. The CDR3 DNA sequence: TGTGCCAGCAGCTTACATGGGACAGCAGATGGCTACACCTTC. Protein product: CASSLHGTADGYTF.

This chain connects TRBV5-1 to TRBJ1-3; a possible D gene is TRBD1 (5 bases). CDR3 length: 17 amino acids. CDR1 SGHRS and CDR2 YFSETQ come from the germline V gene. Trimming shortened V by 4 bases and J by 0 bases, and 17 bases separated the two germline ends. CDR3 nucleotide sequence: TGCGCCAGCAGCGTGGAACTTACAGGCCGCTCTGGAAACACCATATATTTT. Its protein is CASSVELTGRSGNTIYF.

In its sample, this clone was seen once. The rearrangement uses TRBV2 and TRBJ1-4; the D gene is possibly TRBD1 (6 bases). CDR1 is SNHLY and CDR2 is FYNNEI in the germline V gene. The V end lost 3 bases, the J end lost 8 bases, and 10 bases lay between the germline ends. This CDR3 region has 13 residues. CDR3 sequence: CASSDTGQEKLFF. The CDR3 DNA reads TGTGCCAGCAGTGATACAGGGCAGGAAAAACTGTTTTTT.

This clone showed up just a few times. The CDR3 reads CASRGGGFRETQYF. The CDR3 DNA is TGCGCCAGCAGAGGGGGGGGTTTTCGAGAGACCCAGTACTTC. This rearrangement joins TRBV23-1 to TRBJ2-5; perhaps TRBD2 as D (7 bases). TRBV23-1 is an ORF for which the function is uncertain. This CDR3 comprises 14 residues. V lost 6 bases, J lost 4 bases, and 15 bases lay in between.

This clone was seen more than once but under ten times. The chain carries TRBV10-3 and TRBJ2-1, with 7 bases that match TRBD1. V was clipped by 2 bases and J by 0 bases; unmatched bases: 4. This CDR3 is 16 amino acids long. The germline V gene encodes CDR1 ENHRY and CDR2 SYGVKD. The DNA of the CDR3 is TGTGCCATCAGTGAGGTGGGACAGCTCTCCTACAATGAGCAGTTCTTC. Protein: CAISEVGQLSYNEQFF.

The CDR3 spells CASSLGAANYGYTF. CDR3 DNA sequence: TGTGCCAGCAGCTTAGGCGCCGCGAACTATGGCTACACCTTC. The chain combines TRBV11-3 with TRBJ1-2; D not certain. The germline V gene encodes CDR1 SGHNT and CDR2 YENEEA. This CDR3 has 14 amino acids. Trimming took 1 base from V and 2 from J, leaving 8 bases between them.

The chain combines TRBV21-1 with TRBJ1-2; TRBD1 is taken as the D call from the table, unchecked against the DNA. TRBV21-1 is assigned pseudogene status. The CDR3 totals 17 residues. The CDR3 coding sequence is TGTGCCAGCAGCAAAGATTGGGGGCCCTGGGGTACCTATGGCTACACCTTC. Protein product: CASSKDWGPWGTYGYTF.

This clone was observed a few times. The chain links TRBV10-3 to TRBJ2-1; possibly TRBD1 for D (6 bases). Trimming shortened V by 4 bases and J by 7 bases, and 11 bases separated the two germline ends. The length of the CDR3 is 13 residues. Germline values: CDR1 ENHRY, CDR2 SYGVKD. Written as DNA, the CDR3 is TGTGCCATCAGTGGGGGCAGGGGTAATGAGCAGTTCTTC. As protein: CAISGGRGNEQFF.

The genes are TRBV2 and TRBJ1-1, with a possible D match to TRBD1 (6 bases). V lost 6 bases and J lost 5, with 13 bases in between. The CDR3 is made up of 13 amino acids. CDR1 and CDR2 from the germline V gene are SNHLY and FYNNEI. CDR3 loop: CASRVTGSTEAFF. The CDR3 DNA is TGTGCCAGCAGGGTTACAGGGAGTACTGAAGCTTTCTTT.

The rearrangement joins TRBV7-9 to TRBJ1-1; 7 bases line up with TRBD1. The CDR3 length is 18 residues. Germline CDR1 reads SEHNR; CDR2 reads FQNEAQ (reference sequence). J was trimmed by 1 base and V by 5 bases; bases with no gene match: 16. CDR3: CASSLTSRGQGKNTEAFF. CDR3 DNA sequence: TGTGCCAGCAGCCTAACCTCGAGGGGGCAGGGTAAGAACACTGAAGCTTTCTTT.

This clone was recorded once. V is TRBV5-4 and J is TRBJ1-1; D is ambiguous. The CDR3 contains 11 residues. Germline V CDR1 and CDR2: SGHNT, YYREEE (reference sequence). V dropped 2 bases and J dropped 8 bases, with 7 bases sitting between them. The CDR3: CASSFASEAFF. The CDR3 nucleotides read TGTGCCAGCAGCTTTGCGTCAGAAGCTTTCTTT.

This clone was observed a few times. The chain recombines TRBV7-2 with TRBJ1-2, with D tentatively TRBD1 (5 bases). Germline V lookup: CDR1 SGHTA, CDR2 FQGNSA. CDR3 length: 14 residues. With 5 bases removed from V and 7 bases from J, the gap between germline ends came to 17 bases. The CDR3 spells CASSPPLRGAGYTF. CDR3 bases: TGTGCCAGCAGCCCCCCCCTCCGCGGGGCTGGCTACACCTTC.

This chain links TRBV18 with TRBJ2-1, with 7 bases fitting TRBD1. J gave up 3 bases and V 0 bases, and 5 bases lay outside the gene matches. The germline gives CDR1 KGHSH, CDR2 LQKENI. This CDR3 is built from 16 residues. The CDR3 DNA reads as TGTGCCAGCTCACCACCGTCGGGACAGAACTACAATGAGCAGTTCTTC. Translated: CASSPPSGQNYNEQFF.

The chain has TRBV10-3 and TRBJ1-2; D is unresolved. The V gene's germline CDR1 is ENHRY and CDR2 SYGVKD. The CDR3 is 11 residues long. V lost 7 bases and J 4 bases, leaving 7 bases between the germline ends. The chain's CDR3 is CAIKTSYGYTF. The CDR3 DNA is TGTGCCATCAAGACTTCCTATGGCTACACCTTC.

This chain links TRBV5-1 with TRBJ2-1; possible D gene TRBD1, 5 bases. The CDR3 covers 13 residues. Germline assignment: CDR1 SGHRS and CDR2 YFSETQ. V was shortened by 4 bases and J by 10 bases, with 15 bases between the two germline ends. DNA for the CDR3: TGCGCCAGCAGCCCTACAATTCAGGGAGAGCAGTTCTTC. Translated, it gives CASSPTIQGEQFF.